This T cell receptor beta chain was recorded in a study of OX40 agonist ivuxolimab in advanced cancers. The CDR3 is 14 residues long. The germline V gene encodes CDR1 SGHDT and CDR2 YYEEEE. Trimming stripped 4 bases from V and 8 bases from J, with 15 bases between. Data came from immunoSEQ multiplex PCR; TCRdb stores just in-frame clones and leaves some out. The sample contains 100,000 to 150,000 clones, approximately 92% of which appear only once. The sample here was CD4+ or CD8+ T cells sorted from blood, taken in a trial of the OX40 agonist ivuxolimab. V is TRBV5-6 and J is TRBJ1-4; no clear D. The source of this sequence is an adult with an advanced solid tumor such as melanoma, head and neck, liver or kidney cancer. CDR3 bases: TGTGCCAGCAGCATCGTCTACTCGAACGAAAAACTGTTTTTT. This codes for CASSIVYSNEKLFF.